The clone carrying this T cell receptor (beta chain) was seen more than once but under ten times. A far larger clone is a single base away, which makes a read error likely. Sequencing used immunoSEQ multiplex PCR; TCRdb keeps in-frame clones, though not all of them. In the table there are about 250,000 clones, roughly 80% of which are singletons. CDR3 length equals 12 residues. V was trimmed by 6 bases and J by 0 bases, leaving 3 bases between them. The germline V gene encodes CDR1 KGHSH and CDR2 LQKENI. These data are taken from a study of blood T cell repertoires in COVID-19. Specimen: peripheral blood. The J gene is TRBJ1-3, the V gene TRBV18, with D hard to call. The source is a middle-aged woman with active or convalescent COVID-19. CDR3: CASSVSGNTIYF. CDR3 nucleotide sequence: TGTGCCAGCTCCGTCTCTGGAAACACCATATATTTT.